Sequencing of this T cell receptor beta chain was carried out in a study of regulatory T cells in long-lasting Graves disease. Study-wide background: Over 5 years on antithyroid drugs plus positive TSH receptor antibodies marked Graves' disease as persistent.

Regarding this clonotype: No antigen is known for it.

Time point noted: persistent/refractory GD, antithyroid drugs over 5 years with positive TRAb. There was RNA extracted from PBMCs, and the TCR library was made from it. Graves' disease was diagnosed by American Thyroid Association guidelines. Each of the patients was recruited from an endocrinology department situated in Xi'an, China. General study findings and limits: Persistent Graves' patients showed less TCR diversity than newly diagnosed patients showed.

The germline CDR1 and CDR2 sequences are SGHDN and FVKESK. J gave up 0 bases and V 3 bases, and 2 bases lay outside the gene matches. This CDR3 is 16 amino acids long. Through Arm-PCR of CDR3 regions and iRepertoire HTBI primers, TCR beta libraries were built. TCRdb reprocessed the multiplex PCR reads with MiXCR, giving one entry per CDR3 protein. Altogether 700,000 or so distinct CDR3 sequences are present, around 30% being singletons, with the ten largest covering about 40%. The chain combines TRBV14 with TRBJ2-5; 12 nucleotides match TRBD2. This clonotype was obtained from a female donor with Graves disease. The specimen was peripheral blood mononuclear cells (PBMCs), collected when the disease was refractory, from a patient treated with antithyroid drugs. CDR3 region: CASSHTSGRYQETQYF. The DNA for the CDR3 is TGTGCCAGCAGCCACACTAGCGGGAGGTACCAAGAGACCCAGTACTTC.